A single sample is the source of the 22 T cell receptor beta chains below, sequenced in a study of blood T cell repertoires in COVID-19. Only in-frame clones appear in the TCRdb table, and some are missing; sequencing was by immunoSEQ multiplex PCR. This sample has around 130,000 clones; around four fifths occur once, and the top ten carry around 13%. Sequencing was performed on peripheral blood. These receptor sequences come from a human donor in a cohort sampled during active COVID-19.

The rearrangement links TRBV7-8 to TRBJ1-1, with TRBD1 identical over 7 bases. V trimming: 6 bases; J trimming: 3 bases; junction bases outside the gene matches: 4. Germline V gene lookup returns CDR1 SGHVS and CDR2 FQNEAQ. This CDR3 is built from 13 residues. DNA of the CDR3: TGTGCCAGCAGTGCGCAGGGGGACACTGAAGCTTTCTTT. As protein: CASSAQGDTEAFF.

The gene calls are TRBV12-5 and TRBJ2-7, with a tentative D call TRBD1 (7 bases). Germline V gene lookup returns CDR1 LGHNT and CDR2 FRNRAP. The CDR3 consists of 17 residues. The V and J ends lost 1 base and 4 bases respectively, with 20 bases between them. In DNA form, the CDR3 reads TGTGCTAGTGGTTTGGGCCTACCGAGCCAGGGGGGTTACGAGCAGTACTTC. Protein: CASGLGLPSQGGYEQYF.

The chain carries TRBV5-1 and TRBJ2-1; 12 bases align to TRBD1. The CDR3 loop spans 19 amino acids. Trimming removed 4 bases from V and 0 bases from J; junction bases left unmatched: 11. Germline loops: CDR1 SGHRS, CDR2 YFSETQ. DNA of the CDR3: TGCGCCAGCAGCCCAGGGACAGGGGGCGGGACGAGCTCCTACAATGAGCAGTTCTTC. It is translated as CASSPGTGGGTSSYNEQFF.

V and J are TRBV9 and TRBJ1-3; TRBD1 agrees at 8 bases. V shed 2 bases, J shed 0 bases, and the junction held 4 bases outside the gene matches. CDR1 is SGDLS and CDR2 is YYNGEE in the germline V gene. The CDR3 is 16 amino acids. The CDR3 DNA follows: TGTGCCAGCAGCGTCAGGGGGACAGGCTCTGGAAACACCATATATTTT. Translating gives CASSVRGTGSGNTIYF.

V gene TRBV2 combines with J gene TRBJ2-5; a possible D gene is TRBD1 (5 bases). This CDR3 has 14 residues. V was shortened by 6 bases and J by 5 bases, with 16 bases between the two germline ends. The germline gives CDR1 SNHLY, CDR2 FYNNEI. The CDR3 DNA reads as TGTGCCAGCAGGGAAATACAGGTTGGGGAGACCCAGTACTTC. It encodes CASREIQVGETQYF.

The chain employs TRBV18 and TRBJ2-7, with 7 bases fitting TRBD1. Looked up from germline, CDR1 is KGHSH and CDR2 is LQKENI. This CDR3 has 13 residues. With 4 bases clipped from V and 5 bases from J, the junction kept 5 bases outside the gene matches. The CDR3 DNA sequence: TGTGCCAGCTCACTTTCCGGGACAGACGAGCAGTACTTC. Translation: CASSLSGTDEQYF. Full variable domain (remainder filled in from reference TRBV18 and TRBJ2-7): NAGVMQNPRHLVRRRGQEARLRCSPMKGHSHVYWYRQLPEEGLKFMVYLQKENIIDESGMPKERFSAEFPKEGPSILRIQQVVRGDSAAYFCASSLSGTDEQYFGPGTRLTVT.

Turning to this clone: One junction end disagrees with the germline gene, perhaps due to a read error. The chain combines TRBV27 with TRBJ1-1; the D gene is possibly TRBD1 (6 bases). Per germline, CDR1 MNHEY and CDR2 SMNVEV (reference sequence). This CDR3 is built from 13 residues. The CDR3: CASSRGGTTEVFF. CDR3 DNA: TGTGCCAGCAGTAGGGGGGGGACGACTGAAGTTTTCTTT.

The chain recombines TRBV7-9 with TRBJ2-5, with D uncertain. Trimming took off 7 bases at V and 1 base at J, with 13 bases between the two ends. The CDR3 extends over 14 amino acids. Per the germline V gene, CDR1 is SEHNR and CDR2 is FQNEAQ (reference sequence). DNA of the CDR3: TGTGCCAGCAACCGTCTGGGCATCCAAGAGACCCAGTACTTC. Translation: CASNRLGIQETQYF.

This chain connects TRBV7-8 to TRBJ1-5; no clear D. Germline assignment: CDR1 SGHVS and CDR2 FQNEAQ. V gave up 3 bases and J gave up 2 bases, with 11 bases separating them. There are 15 residues in the CDR3. The CDR3 nucleotides are TGTGCCAGCAGCTTCTCGGTCGCCCGCAATCAGCCCCAGCATTTT. Residues: CASSFSVARNQPQHF. Filled out from reference TRBV7-8 and TRBJ1-5, the complete variable domain reads GAGVSQSPRYKVAKRGQDVALRCDPISGHVSLFWYQQALGQGPEFLTYFQNEAQLDKSGLPSDRFFAERPEGSVSTLKIQRTQQEDSAVYLCASSFSVARNQPQHFGDGTRLSIL.

The rearrangement uses TRBV27 and TRBJ2-7; perhaps TRBD2 as D (5 bases). The germline CDR1 and CDR2 sequences are MNHEY and SMNVEV (reference sequence). The CDR3 consists of 17 residues. The V gene lost 3 bases and the J gene lost 7 bases, with 25 bases spanning the gap. The CDR3 DNA sequence: TGTGCCAGCAGTTTCCTCCGGGGTGGTAAGGGTAGGAAGGAGCAGTACTTC. Translation gives CASSFLRGGKGRKEQYF.

This chain uses TRBV19 with TRBJ1-5, with 8 nucleotides matching TRBD1. From germline, CDR1 is LNHDA and CDR2 SQIVND (reference sequence). The ends lost 7 bases at V and 5 bases at J; junction bases unmatched: 7. This CDR3 spans 14 amino acids. CDR3 amino acids: CASTPGGDYQPQHF. The CDR3 DNA reads TGTGCCAGTACTCCAGGGGGCGACTATCAGCCCCAGCATTTT.

The V and J genes are TRBV10-3 and TRBJ1-2; the D is unclear. This CDR3 is 13 amino acids long. Germline assignment: CDR1 ENHRY and CDR2 SYGVKD. V lost 11 bases and J lost 2, with 15 bases in between. The CDR3: CAYSREGNYGYTF. The CDR3 DNA reads TGTGCCTACTCCCGGGAAGGGAACTATGGCTACACCTTC.

The chain links TRBV10-3 to TRBJ2-7; 10 positions match TRBD1. The CDR3 contains 15 residues. V lost 2 bases to trimming and J lost 2 bases; unmatched junction nucleotides: 3. Germline V lookup: CDR1 ENHRY, CDR2 SYGVKD. In DNA, the CDR3 is TGTGCCATCAGTGAGGGGGACAGGGGACCCTACGAGCAGTACTTC. Translation: CAISEGDRGPYEQYF.

The gene calls are TRBV5-1 and TRBJ1-4, with D tentatively TRBD1 (5 bases). CDR1 is SGHRS and CDR2 is YFSETQ in the germline V gene. The CDR3 contains 14 residues. V lost 0 bases and J lost 6, with 9 bases in between. CDR3 loop: CASSLEGLDEKLFF. The CDR3 DNA follows: TGCGCCAGCAGCTTGGAGGGGTTGGATGAAAAACTGTTTTTT.

This clone occurred a few times. The V call is TRBV5-1, the J call TRBJ2-7; D possibly corresponds to TRBD1 (6 bases). Germline V gene lookup returns CDR1 SGHRS and CDR2 YFSETQ. This CDR3 contains 13 residues. The germline V and J ends were trimmed by 7 bases and 5 bases, with 16 bases remaining between them. The CDR3 coding sequence is TGCGCCAGCCGAAGGCAGGGGAATCACGAGCAGTACTTC. Amino acid sequence: CASRRQGNHEQYF.

This rearrangement joins TRBV6-5 to TRBJ1-6; 7 bases align to TRBD1. CDR3 size: 13 residues. V was clipped by 7 bases and J by 11 bases; unmatched bases: 8. Germline CDR1 and CDR2: MNHEY and SVGAGI. The CDR3, as DNA: TGTGCCAGCACGGGACAGCCTGATGCACCCCTCCACTTT. Translation: CASTGQPDAPLHF.

The chain employs TRBV3-1 (or the pseudogene TRBV3-2) and TRBJ2-2, with TRBD2 matching 7 bases. This CDR3 region has 17 residues. V shed 4 bases, J shed 6 bases, and the junction held 14 bases outside the gene matches. Germline values: CDR1 LGHDT, CDR2 YNNKEL (reference sequence). This chain's CDR3 is CASSRRTFRTSSGELFF. CDR3 coding DNA: TGTGCCAGCAGCCGAAGGACCTTCCGGACTAGTTCCGGGGAGCTGTTTTTT.

The chain uses TRBV2 and TRBJ2-1; tentatively, D is TRBD2 (6 bases). CDR3 length: 18 amino acids. Germline V CDR1 and CDR2: SNHLY, FYNNEI. Trimming shortened V by 7 bases and J by 1 base, and 23 bases separated the two germline ends. The CDR3 coding sequence is TGTGCCAGCATCGCCCCACGGCTTGGGGCGGGGTCCTACAATGAGCAGTTCTTC. As protein: CASIAPRLGAGSYNEQFF.

This clone has only one observation. The rearrangement links TRBV18 to TRBJ1-2; TRBD1 is a possible D gene (5 bases). CDR3 length: 15 residues. Germline values: CDR1 KGHSH, CDR2 LQKENI. Trimming cost V 6 bases and J 7 bases, with 21 bases left between them. The CDR3 here is CASSQSREGYRGYTF. The CDR3 DNA sequence: TGTGCCAGCTCTCAGAGCAGGGAAGGTTATCGTGGCTACACCTTC.

The CDR3 DNA reads TGTGCCTCCGGACAGGTGAACACTGAAGCTTTCTTT. It is translated as CASGQVNTEAFF. The V call is TRBV10-3, the J call TRBJ1-1; 7 bases fit TRBD1. The CDR3 has 12 amino acids. V shed 11 bases and J 0 bases; nucleotides not matched to a gene: 3. CDR1 ENHRY and CDR2 SYGVKD come from the germline V gene.

The gene calls are TRBV6-5 and TRBJ2-7; TRBD1 is a possible D gene (5 bases). V lost 6 bases and J lost 0, with 12 bases in between. The CDR3 totals 14 residues. Germline lookup yields CDR1 MNHEY and CDR2 SVGAGI. The CDR3 is CASRSQGSSYEQYF. The CDR3, as DNA: TGTGCCAGCAGGTCCCAGGGTTCCTCCTACGAGCAGTACTTC.

This clone was seen only once. CDR3 sequence (DNA): TGTGCCAGCACGGAGGCCTATAATTCACCCCTCCACTTT. It translates to CASTEAYNSPLHF. This sequence joins TRBV3-1 (or the pseudogene TRBV3-2) and TRBJ1-6; no firm D call. The V and J ends lost 7 bases and 2 bases respectively, with 6 bases between them. Germline V gene data show CDR1 as LGHDT and CDR2 as YNNKEL (reference sequence). This CDR3 is built from 13 residues.